One sample yielded the 29 T cell receptor beta chains listed below, sequenced in a study of cytomegalovirus exposure and HLA in healthy donors. In the PCR, 60 Vbeta and 13 Jbeta primers were used. Only in-frame clones appear in the TCRdb table, and some are missing; sequencing was by immunoSEQ multiplex PCR. In the table there are around 100,000 clones, 70% to 75% of which are singletons. The material sequenced was PBMCs. Source of these receptors: a man between 35 and 55 years old in good health and CMV-seronegative.

On this clone itself: The same CDR3 is also encoded by other DNA sequences in this sample. V usage is TRBV6-5 and J usage is TRBJ1-1; D gene uncertain. Germline CDR1 reads MNHEY; CDR2 reads SVGAGI. There are 15 residues in the CDR3. V gave up 6 bases and J gave up 0 bases, with 14 bases separating them. The CDR3 DNA follows: TGTGCCAGCAGCATCGTGGGCGAGTTGAACACTGAAGCTTTCTTT. Its translation: CASSIVGELNTEAFF.

This clone has just a few counts. The chain employs TRBV9 and TRBJ2-1; TRBD1 is a possible D gene (6 bases). The CDR3 covers 17 residues. Germline V gives CDR1 SGDLS, CDR2 YYNGEE. V gave up 4 bases and J gave up 3 bases, with 20 bases separating them. CDR3 sequence reads: CASSPSHGTRVYNEQFF. The CDR3 nucleotides read TGTGCCAGCAGCCCAAGTCATGGGACAAGAGTCTACAATGAGCAGTTCTTC.

In this sample, this clone turned up a few times. This rearrangement joins TRBV11-1 to TRBJ1-1; D is ambiguous. V dropped 4 bases and J dropped 11 bases, with 20 bases sitting between them. From germline, CDR1 is SGHAT and CDR2 FQDESV (reference sequence). The CDR3 covers 14 residues. Here the CDR3 reads CASSSIAAPGSAFF. DNA of the CDR3: TGTGCCAGCAGCTCTATTGCAGCGCCGGGGAGCGCTTTCTTT. Drawing the rest from reference TRBV11-1 and TRBJ1-1, the complete variable domain is EAEVAQSPRYKITEKSQAVAFWCDPISGHATLYWYRQILGQGPELLVQFQDESVVDDSQLPKDRFSAERLKGVDSTLKIQPAELGDSAMYLCASSSIAAPGSAFFGQGTRLTVV.

The table lists this clone with a count of one. The rearrangement uses TRBV5-1 and TRBJ1-2, with D hard to call. Germline V lookup: CDR1 SGHRS, CDR2 YFSETQ. V was trimmed by 4 bases and J by 3 bases, leaving 22 bases between them. The length of the CDR3 is 17 residues. The CDR3, as DNA: TGCGCCAGCAGCCCCTCACCGGCACGATGGACTGACTATGGCTACACCTTC. Encoded protein: CASSPSPARWTDYGYTF.

The chain couples TRBV6-6 to TRBJ2-5, with 8 positions matching TRBD2. This CDR3 has 13 amino acids. Germline CDR1 MNHNY, CDR2 SVGAGI (reference sequence). The J segment lost 7 bases and the V segment lost 7 bases, leaving 8 bases of the junction unmatched. The CDR3, as DNA: TGTGCCAGCAACAGCGGGGGAGAAGGGACCCAGTACTTC. This translates into CASNSGGEGTQYF.

This clone was detected once. The genes are TRBV7-9 and TRBJ2-1, with 16 nucleotides matching TRBD2. V shed 5 bases and J 8 bases; nucleotides not matched to a gene: 6. The CDR3 totals 16 residues. From germline, CDR1 is SEHNR and CDR2 FQNEAQ (reference sequence). CDR3: CASSPGLAGGPHEQFF. CDR3 nucleotide sequence: TGTGCCAGCAGCCCGGGACTAGCGGGGGGGCCCCATGAGCAGTTCTTC.

The J gene is TRBJ2-7, the V gene TRBV4-2, with TRBD2 identical over 7 bases. The CDR3 length is 15 residues. J lost 1 base, V lost 0 bases, and 3 bases had no gene match. Germline V gives CDR1 LGHNA, CDR2 YNFKEQ. The CDR3 DNA is TGTGCCAGCAGCCAAGATCGGGGAGGGTCCTACGAGCAGTACTTC. Translating it yields CASSQDRGGSYEQYF.

This clone was seen just once. This chain joins TRBV19 and TRBJ2-4; D uncertain. The V and J ends lost 6 bases and 11 bases respectively, with 11 bases between them. Germline assignment: CDR1 LNHDA and CDR2 SQIVND (reference sequence). The CDR3 contains 11 residues. The CDR3 loop reads CASSDAGFQYF. The CDR3 DNA follows: TGTGCCAGTAGCGATGCAGGTTTTCAGTACTTC.

This sequence joins TRBV10-3 and TRBJ1-4, with a weak D call TRBD1 (5 bases). The CDR3 runs to 14 residues. V lost 4 bases and J lost 8, with 14 bases in between. Germline lookup yields CDR1 ENHRY and CDR2 SYGVKD. The CDR3 DNA reads as TGTGCCATCAGTGGACAGACGAGTCGGGAAAAACTGTTTTTT. Translation gives CAISGQTSREKLFF.

The genes are TRBV7-8 and TRBJ2-3; 7 nucleotides match TRBD1. Trimming took 3 bases from V and 3 from J; bases not matched to a gene: 6. This CDR3 is 15 amino acids long. CDR1 SGHVS and CDR2 FQNEAQ come from the germline V gene. CDR3 DNA sequence: TGTGCCAGCAGCTTCGCGCCAGGGGGTACAGATACGCAGTATTTT. Residues: CASSFAPGGTDTQYF.

This chain joins TRBV4-2 and TRBJ1-6; 7 bases fit TRBD1. Losses at the gene ends were 0 bases for V and 9 bases for J; bases not matched to a gene: 11. CDR1 and CDR2 from the germline V gene are LGHNA and YNFKEQ. This CDR3 has 17 residues. The CDR3 nucleotides read TGTGCCAGCAGCCAAGATTTCGGGCAGGGGGGTAGTTCACCCCTCCACTTT. This gives the protein CASSQDFGQGGSSPLHF.

This chain uses TRBV10-1 with TRBJ2-7; 7 bases match TRBD1. The trim removed 10 bases at V and 5 bases at J, leaving 14 bases unmatched. Germline-derived CDR1 and CDR2 are WNHNN and SYGVQD (reference sequence). The CDR3 is 14 residues long. CDR3: CAIPPRQGRNEQYF. The CDR3 DNA reads as TGCGCCATCCCACCTAGACAGGGACGCAACGAGCAGTACTTC.

The CDR3 region has the DNA TGCGCCAGCAGCCAAGATGTCAGGGTGTCCACTAATGAAAAACTGTTTTTT. This encodes CASSQDVRVSTNEKLFF. The chain has TRBV4-3 and TRBJ1-4; possibly TRBD1 for D (5 bases). Trimming shortened V by 0 bases and J by 2 bases, and 13 bases separated the two germline ends. Germline values: CDR1 LGHNA, CDR2 YSLEER. The CDR3 is 17 residues long.

V usage is TRBV6-6 and J usage is TRBJ1-2; D is unresolved. V was pared by 2 bases and J by 3 bases, with 10 bases between. CDR3 length: 14 amino acids. Germline CDR1 reads MNHNY; CDR2 reads SVGAGI (reference sequence). CDR3 residues: CASSYIGSDYGYTF. CDR3 bases: TGTGCCAGCAGTTACATAGGGAGCGACTATGGCTACACCTTC.

This chain uses TRBV19 with TRBJ1-6, with 8 nucleotides matching TRBD1. The V gene end was trimmed by 3 bases and the J gene end by 10 bases; junction bases not matched to a gene: 11. Germline loops: CDR1 LNHDA, CDR2 SQIVND (reference sequence). This CDR3 region has 16 residues. The CDR3 coding sequence is TGTGCCAGTAGTATTTCCGGACAGGGTGATAGGTCACCCCTCCACTTT. Its translation: CASSISGQGDRSPLHF.

The rearrangement uses TRBV19 and TRBJ1-5; D possibly corresponds to TRBD1 (5 bases). From germline, CDR1 is LNHDA and CDR2 SQIVND (reference sequence). CDR3 size: 16 residues. Trimming took off 4 bases at V and 5 bases at J, with 18 bases between the two ends. CDR3 sequence (DNA): TGTGCCAGTAGTAGATTGTCGGGGGTTAGGTATCAGCCCCAGCATTTT. Its translation is CASSRLSGVRYQPQHF.

The chain has TRBV7-2 and TRBJ2-5, with D perhaps TRBD2 (5 bases). V lost 5 bases to trimming and J lost 2 bases, with 12 bases between them. The length of the CDR3 is 14 residues. CDR1 SGHTA and CDR2 FQGNSA come from the germline V gene. CDR3 in DNA: TGTGCCAGCAGCCCTAGCCGGGTGCAAGAGACCCAGTACTTC. Amino acids: CASSPSRVQETQYF.

This sequence joins TRBV10-3 and TRBJ2-1; TRBD2 might be the D (6 bases). CDR1 and CDR2 (germline): ENHRY, SYGVKD. The germline V and J ends were trimmed by 2 bases and 7 bases, with 15 bases remaining between them. CDR3 length: 15 residues. DNA of the CDR3: TGTGCCATCAGTGAGACAAATAGCGGTCGGAATGAGCAGTTCTTC. It yields the protein CAISETNSGRNEQFF.

This chain links TRBV7-6 with TRBJ2-7, with 11 bases fitting TRBD1. The CDR3 contains 16 residues. Trimming removed 2 bases from V and 3 bases from J; junction bases left unmatched: 6. Germline V gene data show CDR1 as SGHVS and CDR2 as FNYEAQ. CDR3 sequence: CASSLHTGTGGYEQYF. CDR3 sequence (DNA): TGTGCCAGCAGCTTACACACCGGGACAGGGGGCTACGAGCAGTACTTC.

This clone has only a few counts. This sequence joins TRBV1 and TRBJ2-1; the table gives TRBD2 as D, unverified against the DNA. TRBV1 is a listed pseudogene. This CDR3 region has 21 residues. Here the CDR3 reads CTSSHNWRGGTSLSSYNEQFF. The CDR3 nucleotides are TGCACCAGCAGCCACAATTGGCGGGGAGGTACTTCTTTAAGCTCCTACAATGAGCAGTTCTTC.

The sample holds many counts of this clone. The chain links TRBV10-3 to TRBJ2-2; 9 bases line up with TRBD2. V shed 0 bases, J shed 3 bases, and the junction held 5 bases outside the gene matches. The CDR3 covers 17 residues. Germline V lookup: CDR1 ENHRY, CDR2 SYGVKD. CDR3 sequence (DNA): TGTGCCATCAGTGAGTCGGCTAGCGGGGTTTACACCGGGGAGCTGTTTTTT. It is translated as CAISESASGVYTGELFF.

The J gene is TRBJ1-5, the V gene TRBV15, with D perhaps TRBD1 (6 bases). Trimming left V 4 bases short and J 6 bases short, with 19 bases between. Per the germline V gene, CDR1 is LNHNV and CDR2 is YYDKDF (reference sequence). This CDR3 comprises 16 residues. The CDR3 DNA follows: TGTGCCACCAGCACAGGACAGTGGGTAGGGGGTCAGCCCCAGCATTTT. Translation: CATSTGQWVGGQPQHF.

Written as DNA, the CDR3 is TGTGCCTGGACTGACGGACAGGGATTGGCAGATACGCAGTATTTT. Translating gives CAWTDGQGLADTQYF. This rearrangement joins TRBV30 to TRBJ2-3; 8 nucleotides agree with TRBD1. This CDR3 has 15 residues. The germline V gene has CDR1 GTSNPN and CDR2 SVGIG (reference sequence). With 4 bases clipped from V and 4 bases from J, the junction kept 10 bases outside the gene matches. The whole variable domain, remainder taken from reference TRBV30 and TRBJ2-3, is SQTIHQWPATLVQPVGSPLSLECTVEGTSNPNLYWYRQAAGRGLQLLFYSVGIGQISSEVPQNLSASRPQDRQFILSSKKLLLSDSGFYLCAWTDGQGLADTQYFGPGTRLTVL.

The rearrangement uses TRBV7-9 and TRBJ2-1, with 8 bases identical to TRBD1. Trimming removed 5 bases from V and 4 bases from J; junction bases left unmatched: 10. The CDR3 is 16 residues long. Germline values: CDR1 SEHNR, CDR2 FQNEAQ (reference sequence). As DNA, the CDR3 is TGTGCCAGCAGCCCCATCAAGGGACAGGAGTACAATGAGCAGTTCTTC. This translates into CASSPIKGQEYNEQFF.

This clone was counted once. The gene calls are TRBV7-9 and TRBJ2-7; 11 nucleotides line up with TRBD1. This CDR3 spans 14 amino acids. The trim removed 4 bases at V and 6 bases at J, leaving 5 bases unmatched. CDR1 and CDR2 from the germline V gene are SEHNR and FQNEAQ (reference sequence). The CDR3 protein is CASSSVGQGGEQYF. CDR3 bases: TGTGCCAGCAGCTCCGTGGGACAGGGGGGCGAGCAGTACTTC.

J is TRBJ1-6 and V is TRBV19; a possible D gene is TRBD1 (5 bases). This CDR3 has 17 amino acids. CDR1 is LNHDA and CDR2 is SQIVND in the germline V gene (reference sequence). Deletions cut 5 bases from V and 0 bases from J, with 14 bases between. In nucleotides, the CDR3 is TGTGCCAGTAGTGGGAGCGGGAGGGGCTCCTATAATTCACCCCTCCACTTT. Translated: CASSGSGRGSYNSPLHF.

This chain connects TRBV30 to TRBJ2-5; 9 bases fit TRBD2. Germline V gives CDR1 GTSNPN, CDR2 SVGIG (reference sequence). The CDR3 extends over 15 amino acids. V lost 2 bases to trimming and J lost 5 bases; unmatched junction nucleotides: 9. The chain's CDR3 is CAWSPAGGARETQYF. The CDR3 DNA sequence: TGTGCCTGGAGTCCGGCGGGGGGGGCAAGGGAGACCCAGTACTTC.

The genes are TRBV6-4 and TRBJ1-1, with D uncertain. V lost 7 bases, J lost 1 base, and 19 bases lay in between. The CDR3 is 16 amino acids. Germline assignment: CDR1 MRHNA and CDR2 SNTAGT. The CDR3 region is CASTKLLHTKNTEAFF. CDR3 DNA: TGTGCCAGCACTAAACTTCTTCATACCAAGAACACTGAAGCTTTCTTT.

This clone appeared once. V usage is TRBV11-2 and J usage is TRBJ2-5, with a possible D match to TRBD2 (6 bases). Germline V gives CDR1 SGHAT, CDR2 FQNNGV. The CDR3 loop spans 13 amino acids. The V and J ends lost 5 bases and 5 bases respectively, with 12 bases between them. CDR3 loop: CASSRLAKETQYF. In nucleotides, the CDR3 is TGTGCCAGCAGCCGGCTAGCGAAGGAGACCCAGTACTTC.